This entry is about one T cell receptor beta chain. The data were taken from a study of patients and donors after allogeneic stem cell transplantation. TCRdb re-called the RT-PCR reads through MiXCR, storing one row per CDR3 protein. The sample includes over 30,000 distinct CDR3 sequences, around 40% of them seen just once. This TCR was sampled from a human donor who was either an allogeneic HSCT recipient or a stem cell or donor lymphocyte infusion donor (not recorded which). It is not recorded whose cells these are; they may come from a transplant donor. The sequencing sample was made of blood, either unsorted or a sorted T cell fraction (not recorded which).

The CDR3 loop reads CASSYRDGLWEQFF. The CDR3 DNA follows: TGTGCCAGCAGCTACCGGGACGGGCTATGGGAGCAGTTCTTC. The rearrangement joins TRBV5-6 to TRBJ2-1; perhaps D is TRBD1 or TRBD2 (5 bases each). Trimming left V 3 bases short and J 10 bases short, with 17 bases between. The germline V gene has CDR1 SGHDT and CDR2 YYEEEE. This CDR3 has 14 residues. Full variable domain (remainder filled in from reference TRBV5-6 and TRBJ2-1): DAGVTQSPTHLIKTRGQQVTLRCSPKSGHDTVSWYQQALGQGPQFIFQYYEEEERQRGNFPDRFSGHQFPNYSSELNVNALLLGDSALYLCASSYRDGLWEQFFGPGTRLTVL.